Shown below are 21 T cell receptor beta chains from a single sample sequenced in a study of CD8+ T cells in alopecia areata. Noted treatment: oral pan-JAK inhibitor, 5-10 mg twice daily. Sequencing templates came from extracted RNA that was reverse transcribed into cDNA. Method: immunoSEQ multiplex PCR; TCRdb's copy keeps in-frame clones and lacks some. This table has a few hundred thousand clones, roughly two fifths appearing once. The specimen comprised CD4+ T cells sorted from blood, sampled at approximately week 31, from a patient treated with tofacitinib. These receptors were obtained from a human donor with alopecia areata.

The J gene is TRBJ2-3, the V gene TRBV19; the D is unclear. The CDR3 covers 15 residues. Germline V gene data show CDR1 as LNHDA and CDR2 as SQIVND (reference sequence). Trimming removed 0 bases at V and 6 bases at J, with 13 bases between. The CDR3 region has the DNA TGTGCCAGTAGTATAGATCGAGCGACGAAGGATACGCAGTATTTT. Translation gives CASSIDRATKDTQYF.

This clone has just a few counts. The CDR3 is CASSPGDELGMFF. CDR3 DNA: TGTGCCAGCAGTCCCGGGGATGAGTTAGGGATGTTTTTT. The chain has TRBV28 and TRBJ1-4; D remains unclear. Germline lookup yields CDR1 MDHEN and CDR2 SYDVKM. This CDR3 spans 13 amino acids. Trimming took 5 bases from V and 15 from J, leaving 19 bases between them.

This clone was detected only a few times. V is TRBV29-1 and J is TRBJ2-7; no clear D. Germline CDR1 reads SQVTM; CDR2 reads ANQGSEA. V lost 3 bases, J lost 5 bases, and 8 bases lay in between. The CDR3 runs 11 residues. The CDR3 sequence is CSVDASDEQYF. CDR3 DNA: TGCAGCGTTGATGCTAGTGACGAGCAGTACTTC.

The V gene is TRBV4-1, the J gene TRBJ1-6, with D maybe TRBD1 (6 bases). The V and J ends lost 1 base and 4 bases respectively, with 14 bases between them. This CDR3 contains 17 residues. Germline V CDR1 and CDR2: MGHRA, YSYEKL. The CDR3 region has the DNA TGCGCCAGCAGCCAAGGCGGACAGTTAATTTATAATTCACCCCTCCACTTT. The encoded protein is CASSQGGQLIYNSPLHF.

The J gene is TRBJ2-7, the V gene TRBV7-2; a weak D match, TRBD1 (6 bases). Germline V lookup: CDR1 SGHTA, CDR2 FQGNSA. V lost 3 bases and J 3 bases, leaving 9 bases between the germline ends. The length of the CDR3 is 13 residues. Here the CDR3 DNA reads TGTGCCAGCAGCTTCGGACAGCGCTACGAGCAGTACTTC. Amino acids: CASSFGQRYEQYF. The full variable domain, with the rest looked up from reference TRBV7-2 and TRBJ2-7, is GAGVSQSPSNKVTEKGKDVELRCDPISGHTALYWYRQSLGQGLEFLIYFQGNSAPDKSGLPSDRFSAERTGGSVSTLTIQRTQQEDSAVYLCASSFGQRYEQYFGPGTRLTVT.

This sequence joins TRBV5-6 and TRBJ1-1, with D unclear. Trimming stripped 4 bases from V and 0 bases from J, with 13 bases between. CDR1 and CDR2 (germline): SGHDT, YYEEEE. This CDR3 comprises 15 residues. CDR3 region: CASSPTPPMNTEAFF. Written as DNA, the CDR3 is TGTGCCAGCAGCCCCACACCACCGATGAACACTGAAGCTTTCTTT.

The rearrangement links TRBV4-1 to TRBJ2-1; 12 bases map to TRBD2. Germline assignment: CDR1 MGHRA and CDR2 YSYEKL. The CDR3 runs to 15 residues. J was trimmed by 7 bases and V by 1 base; bases with no gene match: 2. CDR3 coding DNA: TGCGCCAGCAGCCAAGCGCTAGCGGGAGGGAATGAGCAGTTCTTC. The encoded protein is CASSQALAGGNEQFF.

In this sample, this clone turned up a few times. A junction end diverges from the germline sequence, so it may reflect a read error. The chain couples TRBV4-1 to TRBJ1-2; a possible D gene is TRBD1 (5 bases). CDR1 MGHRA and CDR2 YSYEKL come from the germline V gene. The CDR3 extends over 15 amino acids. This CDR3 is CASSTPRRGNSGYTF. The CDR3 DNA follows: TGTGCCAGCAGCACCCCCCGGAGGGGAAACTCTGGCTACACCTTC.

The V gene is TRBV7-3, the J gene TRBJ2-3; 9 nucleotides match TRBD2. Germline lookup yields CDR1 SGHTA and CDR2 FQGTGA. The CDR3 spans 15 residues. J was trimmed by 1 base and V by 2 bases; bases with no gene match: 1. The CDR3 sequence: CASSLSSGGTDTQYF. The CDR3 bases are TGTGCCAGCAGCTTATCTAGCGGGGGCACAGATACGCAGTATTTT.

This clone was detected only a few times. The V gene is TRBV2, the J gene TRBJ1-5, with 8 nucleotides matching TRBD1. The CDR3 is 14 amino acids. Germline V lookup: CDR1 SNHLY, CDR2 FYNNEI. V gave up 6 bases and J gave up 3 bases; unmatched junction bases: 4. CDR3 loop: CASRAGGNNQPQHF. In DNA, the CDR3 is TGTGCCAGCAGGGCAGGGGGCAACAATCAGCCCCAGCATTTT.

The V call is TRBV11-2, the J call TRBJ2-4, with D unresolved. The V end was cut by 3 bases, the J end by 3 bases, with 6 bases between. Germline CDR1 SGHAT, CDR2 FQNNGV. The CDR3 has 13 amino acids. The CDR3 nucleotides read TGTGCCAGCAGCTTCGCTGGCAAAAACATTCAGTACTTC. Protein sequence: CASSFAGKNIQYF. Based on the CDR3 plus reference TRBV11-2 and TRBJ2-4, the full variable domain is EAGVAQSPRYKIIEKRQSVAFWCNPISGHATLYWYQQILGQGPKLLIQFQNNGVVDDSQLPKDRFSAERLKGVDSTLKIQPAKLEDSAVYLCASSFAGKNIQYFGAGTRLSVL.

The CDR3, as DNA: TGTGCCTGGAGTGTACCAGGGGGCAGCTATGGCTACACCTTC. Its protein product is CAWSVPGGSYGYTF. This sequence joins TRBV30 and TRBJ1-2; 8 nucleotides agree with TRBD1. The CDR3 is 14 residues long. Germline V gene sequence: CDR1 GTSNPN, CDR2 SVGIG (reference sequence). J lost 4 bases, V lost 0 bases, and 4 bases had no gene match.

The genes are TRBV7-9 and TRBJ2-3; possibly TRBD2 for D (5 bases). V lost 4 bases and J 3 bases, leaving 20 bases between the germline ends. The germline CDR1 and CDR2 sequences are SEHNR and FQNEAQ (reference sequence). CDR3 length: 17 residues. The CDR3 region is CASSSLPTPGETDTQYF. For the CDR3, the DNA is TGTGCCAGCAGCTCGTTACCGACCCCTGGGGAGACAGATACGCAGTATTTT.

This clone was detected a few times. The chain couples TRBV5-1 to TRBJ2-3; TRBD2 matches 10 bases. Germline CDR1 and CDR2: SGHRS and YFSETQ. The ends lost 1 base at V and 0 bases at J; junction bases unmatched: 2. The CDR3 extends over 16 amino acids. CDR3 protein: CASSLTSGASTDTQYF. Here the CDR3 DNA reads TGCGCCAGCAGCTTGACTAGCGGGGCTAGCACAGATACGCAGTATTTT.

The chain carries TRBV7-8 and TRBJ2-6; maybe TRBD2 (6 bases). Germline values: CDR1 SGHVS, CDR2 FQNEAQ. Trimming took off 3 bases at V and 4 bases at J, with 19 bases between the two ends. This CDR3 region has 18 residues. Here the CDR3 DNA reads TGTGCCAGCAGCTTCCGGGAGCTCTGGGTTGGCGGGGCCAACGTCCTGACTTTC. Translated: CASSFRELWVGGANVLTF.

This chain connects TRBV30 to TRBJ1-1; D gene ambiguous. The CDR3 has 12 amino acids. Deletions cut 3 bases from V and 7 bases from J, with 12 bases between. CDR1 GTSNPN and CDR2 SVGIG come from the germline V gene (reference sequence). The CDR3 nucleotides read TGTGCCTGGAGGGTTGTAGAGGGTGAAGCTTTCTTT. Its translation: CAWRVVEGEAFF.

This clone has a handful of counts. The V gene is TRBV5-1, the J gene TRBJ2-2, with no clear D. V shed 0 bases and J shed 1 base, with 7 bases lying between them. CDR1 SGHRS and CDR2 YFSETQ come from the germline V gene. This CDR3 has 15 residues. The CDR3 DNA is TGCGCCAGCAGCTTGGGCTCCATGAACACCGGGGAGCTGTTTTTT. It encodes CASSLGSMNTGELFF. Full variable domain (rest looked up from reference TRBV5-1 and TRBJ2-2): KAGVTQTPRYLIKTRGQQVTLSCSPISGHRSVSWYQQTPGQGLQFLFEYFSETQRNKGNFPGRFSGRQFSNSRSEMNVSTLELGDSALYLCASSLGSMNTGELFFGEGSRLTVL.

This clone has a handful of counts. This sequence joins TRBV5-8 and TRBJ1-2, with TRBD1 identical over 11 bases. The CDR3 is 18 residues long. V was pared by 2 bases and J by 2 bases, with 11 bases of the junction left unmatched. CDR1 is SGHTS, CDR2 YDEGEE, per germline. The DNA for the CDR3 is TGTGCCAGCAGCTTATTCGGACAGGGGGCCTACAAGAACTATGGCTACACCTTC. Its protein is CASSLFGQGAYKNYGYTF.

The chain employs TRBV9 and TRBJ1-2; the match to TRBD1 covers 10 bases. Germline V gene data show CDR1 as SGDLS and CDR2 as YYNGEE. Trimming at V came to 0 bases and at J to 6 bases, leaving 8 bases not matched to a gene. CDR3 length: 16 amino acids. The CDR3 protein is CASSVGPTDRGNGYTF. CDR3 nucleotides: TGTGCCAGCAGCGTAGGACCAACGGACAGGGGGAATGGCTACACCTTC.

J is TRBJ1-5 and V is TRBV15; D might be TRBD1 (5 bases). Germline CDR1 LNHNV, CDR2 YYDKDF (reference sequence). This CDR3 has 15 amino acids. Trimming took 3 bases from V and 1 from J, leaving 10 bases between them. This CDR3 is CATSSSGRSNQPQHF. The CDR3 DNA follows: TGTGCCACCAGCAGCTCGGGACGAAGCAATCAGCCCCAGCATTTT.

This clone was seen once. The V gene is TRBV27, the J gene TRBJ1-5; no clear D. Germline assignment: CDR1 MNHEY and CDR2 SMNVEV (reference sequence). V was cut by 0 bases and J by 2 bases, with 11 bases left in between. CDR3 length equals 16 residues. Here the CDR3 DNA reads TGTGCCAGCAGTTTATCGGCCGGGGTGGGCAATCAGCCCCAGCATTTT. Its protein is CASSLSAGVGNQPQHF.